The clone carrying this TCR beta chain was observed a few times. Its antigen remains unknown. TCRdb processed the 5' RACE reads anew with MiXCR; each CDR3 protein has one entry. The sample shows 250,000 to 350,000 distinct CDR3 sequences, under 20% of them seen only once. CDR3 length equals 14 residues. V shed 1 base and J shed 4 bases, with 13 bases lying between them. CDR1 and CDR2 from the germline V gene are SQVTM and ANQGSEA. The record originates from a study of T-cell memory formation after mild COVID-19. Points from the study as a whole: Chiefly within CM and EM were the contracting CD4+ clones; CD8+ ones were within EMRA. Balance between CD4 and CD8 was seen in clones contracting day 15 to 85, and a CD4+ lean was seen in later expanders. Still unconfirmed is whether the second-wave clones peaking on day 37 recognized SARS-CoV-2.

The specimen sequenced was PBMCs or a T cell subset sorted from them (not recorded which). The TCR was taken from a young man who had mild COVID-19 (a few samples of this study predate the infection). Cell type and time point are not known. J is TRBJ2-5 and V is TRBV29-1, with D perhaps matching TRBD1 (6 bases). The CDR3 DNA reads TGCAGCGTTGAAGTGACAGGCCTAAGAGAGACCCAGTACTTC. Protein: CSVEVTGLRETQYF.